This T cell receptor beta chain emerged from a study of blood T cells in healthy people across ages. Study-wide results and caveats: Considered underestimates were the diversity estimates obtained from one million T cells. As naive T cell percentage varied, TCR beta diversity correlated strongly with it.

This clonotype has just a few counts. Its target is not known. One end of the junction fails to match germline, which may point to a read error. The V gene's germline CDR1 is SGHTA and CDR2 FQGNSA. The CDR3 spans 17 residues. Through a sample-barcoded 5' primer and a J-beta primer mix, a second PCR was run for roughly 6 to 11 cycles. TCRdb processed the 5' RACE reads anew with MiXCR; each CDR3 protein has one entry. Of roughly 700,000 distinct CDR3 sequences in the sample, approximately 50% are singletons; the top ten hold roughly 34%. The receptor was derived from an older woman in good health. The chain is built from TRBV7-2 and TRBJ2-3, with 8 bases matching TRBD1. Sequencing was performed on blood. CDR3 protein: CASTLGPQQGAKYTQYF. CDR3 coding DNA: TGTGCCAGCACCTTAGGGCCGCAGCAGGGGGCGAAATATACGCAGTATTTT.